This T cell receptor (beta chain) was documented in a study of blood T cell repertoires in COVID-19. In the authors' methods: How many nucleated cells were present was estimated from reference gene primer amplification. TCRdb's table, derived via immunoSEQ multiplex PCR, lists solely in-frame clones and lacks some. V, J and clone size reflect that table, while D and trimming were determined from the DNA. The table lists roughly 500,000 clones, 88% of them singletons. Germline assignment: CDR1 SEHNR and CDR2 FQNEAQ (reference sequence). CDR3 length: 16 residues. Trimming took off 5 bases at V and 3 bases at J, with 17 bases between the two ends.

Sequencing was done on a sample of PBMCs or T cells enriched from blood (not recorded which). This sequence was found in a woman aged 40 to 50 who had recovered from COVID-19. The chain joins TRBV7-9 to TRBJ1-3; possible D gene TRBD1, 5 bases. The CDR3 nucleotides are TGTGCCAGCAGCCCTACGGGGGGGTCGGGTGGAAACACCATATATTTT. Residues: CASSPTGGSGGNTIYF.